This T cell receptor (beta chain) came from a study of T cell responses to AZD1222 COVID-19 vaccine. The length of the CDR3 is 13 residues. The germline V gene encodes CDR1 SQVTM and CDR2 ANQGSEA. V was clipped by 6 bases and J by 4 bases; unmatched bases: 8. Findings of the study overall: Reportedly, close to half of spike-specific TCRs are directed against unmutated variant regions.

With regard to this clone: What it binds is not known.

Generated by immunoSEQ multiplex PCR, the TCRdb table keeps only in-frame clones and is missing some. The data hold over 85,000 clones, with 87% observed a single time. The material was peripheral blood, obtained on day 0 of AZD1222 vaccination. This clonotype was sampled from an adult in good health. The chain couples TRBV29-1 to TRBJ1-2, with 7 positions matching TRBD1. CDR3 nucleotides: TGCAGCGTCCTAGGGGGCGCGGGCTATGGCTACACCTTC. Translating gives CSVLGGAGYGYTF.